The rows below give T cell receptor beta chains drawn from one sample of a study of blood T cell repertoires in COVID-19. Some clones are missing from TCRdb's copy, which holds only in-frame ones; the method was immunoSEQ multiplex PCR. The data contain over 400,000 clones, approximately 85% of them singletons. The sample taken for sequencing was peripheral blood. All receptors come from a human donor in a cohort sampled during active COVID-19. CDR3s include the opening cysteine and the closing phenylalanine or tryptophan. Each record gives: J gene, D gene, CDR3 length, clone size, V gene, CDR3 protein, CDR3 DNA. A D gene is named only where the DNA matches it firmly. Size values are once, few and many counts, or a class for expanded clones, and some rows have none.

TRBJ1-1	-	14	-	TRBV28	CASSLLTGNTEAFF	TGTGCCAGCAGTCTCCTGACGGGGAACACTGAAGCTTTCTTT
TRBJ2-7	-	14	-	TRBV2	CASREAPLRYEQYF	TGTGCCAGCAGGGAGGCTCCCCTTAGGTACGAGCAGTACTTC
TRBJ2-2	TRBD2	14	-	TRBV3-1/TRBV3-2	CASQAGTDTGELFF	TGTGCCAGCCAAGCGGGAACTGACACCGGGGAGCTGTTTTTT
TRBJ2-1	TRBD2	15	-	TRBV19	CASSTGTISYNEQFF	TGTGCCAGTAGTACTGGGACTATCTCCTACAATGAGCAGTTCTTC
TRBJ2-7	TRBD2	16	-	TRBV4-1	CASSQELSSGFYEQYF	TGCGCCAGCAGCCAAGAACTGTCTAGCGGATTTTACGAGCAGTACTTC
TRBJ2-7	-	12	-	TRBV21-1	CASSREASEQYF	TGTGCCAGCAGCAGGGAGGCCAGCGAGCAGTACTTC
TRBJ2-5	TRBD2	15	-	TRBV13	CASSRKGGTRETQYF	TGTGCCAGCAGCCGAAAGGGAGGGACGCGAGAGACCCAGTACTTC
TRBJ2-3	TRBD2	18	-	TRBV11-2	CASSLVPSGGRTTDTQYF	TGTGCCAGCAGCTTAGTCCCCTCCGGCGGGAGGACCACAGATACGCAGTATTTT
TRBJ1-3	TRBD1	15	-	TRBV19	CASSGTAVSGNTIYF	TGTGCCAGTTCCGGGACAGCAGTCTCTGGAAACACCATATATTTT
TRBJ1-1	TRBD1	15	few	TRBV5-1	CASRRRDRGLTEAFF	TGCGCCAGTAGAAGACGGGACAGGGGGCTTACTGAAGCTTTCTTT
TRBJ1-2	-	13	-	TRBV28	CASSLPQNYGYTF	TGTGCCAGCAGTTTACCCCAGAACTATGGCTACACCTTC
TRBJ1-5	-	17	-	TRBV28	CASSPPNAGSRNQPQHF	TGTGCCAGCAGCCCTCCGAACGCCGGGAGCCGAAATCAGCCCCAGCATTTT
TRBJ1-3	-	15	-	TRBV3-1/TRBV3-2	CASSPYRGTGNTIYF	TGTGCCAGCAGCCCTTATCGCGGGACTGGAAACACCATATATTTT
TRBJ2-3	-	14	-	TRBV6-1	CASSEAVRDGTQYF	TGTGCCAGCAGTGAAGCGGTCAGGGATGGAACGCAGTATTTT
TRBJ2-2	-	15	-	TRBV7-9	CASSFVTVNTGELFF	TGTGCCAGCAGCTTTGTGACAGTAAACACCGGGGAGCTGTTTTTT
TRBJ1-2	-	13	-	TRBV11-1	CASSPPGHLGDTF	TGTGCCAGCAGCCCGCCGGGACACCTAGGGGACACCTTC
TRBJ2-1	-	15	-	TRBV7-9	CASSYTGSLRDEQFF	TGTGCCAGCAGCTACACGGGATCCCTCCGCGATGAGCAGTTCTTC
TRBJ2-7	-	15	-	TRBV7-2	CASSPFGRGIYEQYF	TGTGCCAGCAGCCCTTTCGGGAGAGGGATCTACGAGCAGTACTTC
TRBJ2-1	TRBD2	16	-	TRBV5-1	CASSLFSGSTYNEQFF	TGCGCCAGCAGCTTGTTTAGCGGGAGTACCTACAATGAGCAGTTCTTC
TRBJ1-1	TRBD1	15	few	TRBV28	CASTVPGGTNTEAFF	TGTGCCAGCACCGTTCCAGGGGGCACGAACACTGAAGCTTTCTTT
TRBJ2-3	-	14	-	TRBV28	CASNPTSPWGAQYF	TGTGCCAGCAACCCTACTAGCCCCTGGGGCGCGCAGTATTTT
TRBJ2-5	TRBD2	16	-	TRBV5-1	CASSLVGLAGVETQYF	TGCGCCAGCAGCTTGGTCGGGCTAGCGGGAGTAGAGACCCAGTACTTC
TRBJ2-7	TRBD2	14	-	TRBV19	CASSQERGYYEQYF	TGTGCCAGTAGTCAAGAGCGGGGCTACTACGAGCAGTACTTC
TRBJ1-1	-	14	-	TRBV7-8	CASNLGTTNTEAFF	TGTGCCAGCAACCTCGGGACAACGAACACTGAAGCTTTCTTT
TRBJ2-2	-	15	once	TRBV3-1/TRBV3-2	CASSQRTVNTGELFF	TGTGCCAGCAGCCAGCGGACAGTTAACACCGGGGAGCTGTTTTTT
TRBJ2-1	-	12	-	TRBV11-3	CASSFGSTEQFF	TGTGCCAGCAGCTTCGGTAGCACTGAGCAGTTCTTC
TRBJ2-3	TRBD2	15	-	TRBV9	CASRSGRLSTDTQYF	TGTGCCAGCAGAAGCGGGAGGCTCAGCACAGATACGCAGTATTTT
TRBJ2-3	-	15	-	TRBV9	CASSVGRVSTDTQYF	TGTGCCAGCAGCGTAGGGCGGGTGAGCACAGATACGCAGTATTTT
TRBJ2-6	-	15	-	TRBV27	CASSFLSSGANVLTF	TGTGCCAGCAGTTTTCTGAGCTCTGGGGCCAACGTCCTGACTTTC
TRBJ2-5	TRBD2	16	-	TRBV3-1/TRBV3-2	CASTLVPGLYQETQYF	TGTGCCAGCACCCTCGTTCCGGGACTATATCAAGAGACCCAGTACTTC
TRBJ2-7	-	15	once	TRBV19	CASSIGANRVHEQYF	TGTGCCAGTAGTATAGGGGCCAACAGGGTCCACGAGCAGTACTTC
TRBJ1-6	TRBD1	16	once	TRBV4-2	CASSHSRGTGNSPLHF	TGTGCCAGCAGCCACTCTCGGGGGACAGGGAATTCACCCCTCCACTTT
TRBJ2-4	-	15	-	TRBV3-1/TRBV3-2	CASSQAGLAKNIQYF	TGTGCCAGCAGCCAGGCGGGACTAGCCAAAAACATTCAGTACTTC
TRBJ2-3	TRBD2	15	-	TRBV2	CASSASGFSTDTQYF	TGTGCCAGCAGTGCTAGCGGGTTTAGCACAGATACGCAGTATTTT
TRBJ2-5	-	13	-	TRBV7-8	CASSSIRGETQYF	TGTGCCAGCAGCTCCATCCGGGGAGAGACCCAGTACTTC
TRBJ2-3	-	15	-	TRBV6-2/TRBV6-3	CASSYSGGRPDTQYF	TGTGCCAGCAGTTACTCGGGGGGTCGTCCAGATACGCAGTATTTT
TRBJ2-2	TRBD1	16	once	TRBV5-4	CASSSGTGGRTGELFF	TGTGCCAGCAGCTCCGGGACAGGGGGCAGGACCGGGGAGCTGTTTTTT
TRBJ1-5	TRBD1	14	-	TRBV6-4	CASSEGAGNQPQHF	TGTGCCAGCAGCGAGGGGGCTGGCAATCAGCCCCAGCATTTT
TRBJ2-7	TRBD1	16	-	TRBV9	CASSVGIGQGANEQYF	TGTGCCAGCAGCGTAGGCATTGGACAGGGGGCAAACGAGCAGTACTTC
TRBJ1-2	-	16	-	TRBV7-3	CASSPLPSTVNYGYTF	TGTGCCAGCAGCCCCCTCCCCTCCACAGTGAACTATGGCTACACCTTC
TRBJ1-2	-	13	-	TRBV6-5	CASSYSADYGYTF	TGTGCCAGCAGTTACTCGGCGGACTATGGCTACACCTTC
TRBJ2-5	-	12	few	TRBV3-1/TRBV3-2	CASNTLGETQYF	TGTGCCAGCAACACCCTCGGGGAGACCCAGTACTTC
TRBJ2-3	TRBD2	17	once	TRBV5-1	CASSPRPLAASTDTQYF	TGCGCCAGCAGCCCCCGCCCACTAGCGGCTAGCACAGATACGCAGTATTTT
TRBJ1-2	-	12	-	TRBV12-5	CASGLDTGGYTF	TGTGCTAGTGGTTTGGACACAGGAGGCTACACCTTC
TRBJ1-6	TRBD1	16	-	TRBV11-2	CASSLDARTGYSPLHF	TGTGCCAGCAGCTTAGATGCCAGGACAGGTTATTCACCCCTCCACTTT
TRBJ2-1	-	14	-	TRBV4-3	CASSQRGLVNEQFF	TGCGCCAGCAGCCAAAGGGGCCTGGTCAATGAGCAGTTCTTC
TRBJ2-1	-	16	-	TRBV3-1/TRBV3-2	CASSPPGNRQLNEQFF	TGTGCCAGCAGCCCACCAGGGAACCGCCAGTTGAATGAGCAGTTCTTC
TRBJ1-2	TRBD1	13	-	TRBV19	CASSPGQGRGYTF	TGTGCCAGTAGTCCGGGACAGGGTAGAGGCTACACCTTC
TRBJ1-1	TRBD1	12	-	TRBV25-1	CASSAQGARAFF	TGTGCCAGCAGTGCCCAGGGGGCACGTGCTTTCTTT